This entry lists 20 T cell receptor beta chains sequenced from one sample in a study of blood T cells in healthy people across ages. Combining a sample-barcoded 5' primer with a J-beta primer mix, a second PCR ran for about 6 to 11 cycles. TCRdb used MiXCR to reprocess the 5' RACE reads, holding one entry per CDR3 protein. There are hundreds of thousands of distinct CDR3 sequences in the sample; about 30% occur only once, and approximately 15% lies in the top ten. Sequencing was carried out using blood. The source is a woman aged 80 or older in good health.

V usage is TRBV6-1 and J usage is TRBJ2-7; TRBD1 matches at 10 bases. The CDR3 has 15 residues. Germline V CDR1 and CDR2: MNHNS, SASEGT. V lost 5 bases to trimming and J lost 3 bases; unmatched junction nucleotides: 7. CDR3 sequence reads: CASSRSRDRGYEQYF. DNA for the CDR3: TGTGCCAGCAGTAGAAGCCGGGACAGGGGCTACGAGCAGTACTTC.

This clonotype was seen a few times. A much bigger clone sits one base away, suggesting this may be a read error. The chain carries TRBV7-2 and TRBJ2-1; 7 positions agree with TRBD1. The DNA matches TRBJ2-7 better at its end, which makes the J call doubtful. CDR1 and CDR2 (germline): SGHTA, FQGNSA. The CDR3 has 15 amino acids. CDR3 sequence reads: CASSSKRDRYNEQYF. DNA for the CDR3: TGTGCCAGCAGCTCTAAACGGGACAGATACAATGAGCAGTACTTC.

As to this clonotype: A much larger clone lies one base from this, so it may be a read error. The chain combines TRBV4-3 with TRBJ1-2, with TRBD1 as a possible D gene (5 bases). There are 14 residues in the CDR3. Germline V lookup: CDR1 LGHNA, CDR2 YSLEER. CDR3 in amino acids: CASSQDRVDYGCTF. For the CDR3, the DNA is TGCGCCAGCAGCCAAGACAGGGTCGACTATGGCTGCACCTTC.

This CDR3 is CASSSGVHPQHF. The CDR3 DNA follows: TGTGCCAGCAGTTCAGGGGTTCATCCCCAGCATTTT. This chain links TRBV6-2 or TRBV6-3 with TRBJ1-5, with D perhaps matching TRBD1 (6 bases). The length of the CDR3 is 12 residues. Germline CDR1 reads MNHEY; CDR2 reads SVGEGT. Trimming cost V 4 bases and J 10 bases, with 11 bases left between them.

J is TRBJ2-7 and V is TRBV30; D possibly corresponds to TRBD1 (5 bases). Trimming cost V 4 bases and J 6 bases, with 19 bases left between them. The CDR3 extends over 14 amino acids. CDR1 is GTSNPN and CDR2 is SVGIG in the germline V gene (reference sequence). The CDR3 protein is CAWTLGRGIGEQYF. The CDR3, as DNA: TGTGCCTGGACCCTGGGAAGGGGAATTGGCGAGCAGTACTTC.

This clonotype was counted many times. The chain employs TRBV11-2 and TRBJ2-7; D is unresolved. V lost 5 bases and J lost 2, with 4 bases in between. CDR3 size: 11 residues. Germline lookup yields CDR1 SGHAT and CDR2 FQNNGV. The CDR3 bases are TGTGCCAGCAGCATCGCCTACGAGCAGTACTTC. Residues: CASSIAYEQYF. The full variable domain, its missing parts supplied by reference TRBV11-2 and TRBJ2-7, is EAGVAQSPRYKIIEKRQSVAFWCNPISGHATLYWYQQILGQGPKLLIQFQNNGVVDDSQLPKDRFSAERLKGVDSTLKIQPAKLEDSAVYLCASSIAYEQYFGPGTRLTVT.

The J gene is TRBJ1-2, the V gene TRBV29-1; D is uncertain. CDR1 is SQVTM, CDR2 ANQGSEA, per germline. The V and J ends lost 6 bases and 3 bases respectively, with 11 bases between them. The CDR3 covers 12 residues. CDR3 in amino acids: CSVVGLDYGYTF. Here the CDR3 DNA reads TGCAGCGTCGTAGGGTTGGACTATGGCTACACCTTC.

This clonotype was observed at least ten times. The genes are TRBV9 and TRBJ1-4, with TRBD1 matching 9 bases. V shed 0 bases and J 8 bases; nucleotides not matched to a gene: 5. Germline V CDR1 and CDR2: SGDLS, YYNGEE. The CDR3 has 15 amino acids. CDR3 loop: CASSVGGTGSEKLFF. The CDR3 DNA follows: TGTGCCAGCAGCGTAGGCGGGACAGGGTCGGAAAAACTGTTTTTT.

This chain connects TRBV29-1 to TRBJ1-1, with D tentatively TRBD1 (6 bases). CDR3 length: 15 amino acids. Deletions cut 6 bases from V and 2 bases from J, with 19 bases between. Germline values: CDR1 SQVTM, CDR2 ANQGSEA. The CDR3 nucleotides are TGCAGCGTCCAAAACCAGGGACACATTAACACTGAAGCTTTCTTT. Translated: CSVQNQGHINTEAFF.

Remarks on this clonotype: With a much larger clone just one base away, this may be a read error. The chain employs TRBV20-1 and TRBJ2-1; 7 positions agree with TRBD2. Germline V gene sequence: CDR1 DFQATT, CDR2 SNEGSKA (reference sequence). The CDR3 consists of 14 residues. With V trimmed by 0 bases and J by 4 bases, 3 bases remained unmatched. Here the CDR3 DNA reads TGCAGTGCTAGAGAGCGCGGGGGTTACAATGAGCAGTTCTTC. Protein sequence: CSARERGGYNEQFF.

This clonotype occurred a few times. A read error may explain this, as a much larger clone is one base away. The chain is built from TRBV12-3 or TRBV12-4 and TRBJ2-7; TRBD1 aligns across 10 bases. V shed 5 bases and J 7 bases; nucleotides not matched to a gene: 11. This CDR3 has 15 residues. The CDR3 nucleotides are TGTGCCAGCAGTCCCGGGACAGGGGCCCAGGGTGAGCAGTACTTC. As protein: CASSPGTGAQGEQYF.

The V call is TRBV5-6, the J call TRBJ2-2, with no clear D. CDR3 size: 12 residues. V was shortened by 4 bases and J by 6 bases, with 7 bases between the two germline ends. The germline V gene has CDR1 SGHDT and CDR2 YYEEEE. CDR3 sequence (DNA): TGTGCCAGCAGCCGTGATGCCGGGGAGCTGTTTTTT. Amino acid sequence: CASSRDAGELFF. The complete variable domain, with remaining parts taken from reference TRBV5-6 and TRBJ2-2, reads DAGVTQSPTHLIKTRGQQVTLRCSPKSGHDTVSWYQQALGQGPQFIFQYYEEEERQRGNFPDRFSGHQFPNYSSELNVNALLLGDSALYLCASSRDAGELFFGEGSRLTVL.

This clonotype occurred a few times. V is TRBV3-1 and J is TRBJ2-7; D possibly corresponds to TRBD2 (7 bases). The germline CDR1 and CDR2 sequences are LGHDT and YNNKEL (reference sequence). The germline V and J ends were trimmed by 0 bases and 4 bases, with 13 bases remaining between them. This CDR3 is built from 15 residues. The CDR3 DNA is TGTGCCAGCAGCCAAGACGACGCGGGGGCATACGAGCAGTACTTC. This sequence encodes CASSQDDAGAYEQYF.

The count of this clonotype is one. The gene calls are TRBV20-1 and TRBJ2-1; D unclear. The germline CDR1 and CDR2 sequences are DFQATT and SNEGSKA (reference sequence). The length of the CDR3 is 14 residues. The ends were cut back, 3 bases at V and 15 bases at J, with 24 bases in the middle. As DNA, the CDR3 is TGCAGTGCTAGGAGCATGGCGCAACAAGAGACCCGGTTCTTC. Translated: CSARSMAQQETRFF.

This clonotype came up a few times. V gene TRBV28 combines with J gene TRBJ2-1, with D possibly matching TRBD2 (7 bases). The J call is doubtful: the DNA matches TRBJ2-7 better. The CDR3 runs to 14 residues. Germline V gene lookup returns CDR1 MDHEN and CDR2 SYDVKM. The CDR3 DNA is TGTGCCAGCCGAGGGGGGGGAGCCTACAATGAGCAGTACTTC. Protein: CASRGGGAYNEQYF.

The V and J genes are TRBV7-2 and TRBJ2-5; D may be TRBD1 or TRBD2 (6 bases each). Germline CDR1 and CDR2: SGHTA and FQGNSA. The CDR3 consists of 16 residues. V was trimmed by 2 bases and J by 5 bases, leaving 18 bases between them. The DNA of the CDR3 is TGTGCCAGCAGCTTAAGTTTCGGTGGGGGGCGGGAGACCCAGTACTTC. Translation gives CASSLSFGGGRETQYF.

The rearrangement uses TRBV20-1 and TRBJ2-7; D unresolved. From germline, CDR1 is DFQATT and CDR2 SNEGSKA (reference sequence). The V end lost 6 bases, the J end lost 2 bases, and 14 bases lay between the germline ends. This CDR3 comprises 13 residues. In DNA, the CDR3 is TGCAGTGCCCCAGACTTGAACACCTACGAGCAGTACTTC. Translation: CSAPDLNTYEQYF.

This clonotype was detected only a few times. This rearrangement joins TRBV3-1 to TRBJ1-2, with D unclear. The germline gives CDR1 LGHDT, CDR2 YNNKEL (reference sequence). CDR3 length: 15 residues. V lost 0 bases and J lost 5, with 13 bases in between. CDR3 region: CASSQDGSPGYGYTF. The CDR3 nucleotides read TGTGCCAGCAGCCAAGATGGATCCCCTGGTTATGGCTACACCTTC.

This clonotype was counted ten times or more. J is TRBJ2-1 and V is TRBV27, with D possibly being TRBD2 (6 bases). This CDR3 region has 15 residues. V was pared by 5 bases and J by 6 bases, with 17 bases between. Germline assignment: CDR1 MNHEY and CDR2 SMNVEV (reference sequence). CDR3 DNA: TGTGCCAGCAGTCCACGGGACTCACGAACCAATGAGCAGTTCTTC. Translating gives CASSPRDSRTNEQFF.

Ten or more counts support this clonotype. V is TRBV6-5 and J is TRBJ2-7, with D possibly being TRBD2 (6 bases). This CDR3 has 15 residues. Trimming cost V 0 bases and J 4 bases, with 13 bases left between them. Germline V gives CDR1 MNHEY, CDR2 SVGAGI. The CDR3 coding sequence is TGTGCCAGCAGTTACTCGGACAAGACTAGTTACGAGCAGTACTTC. It yields the protein CASSYSDKTSYEQYF.